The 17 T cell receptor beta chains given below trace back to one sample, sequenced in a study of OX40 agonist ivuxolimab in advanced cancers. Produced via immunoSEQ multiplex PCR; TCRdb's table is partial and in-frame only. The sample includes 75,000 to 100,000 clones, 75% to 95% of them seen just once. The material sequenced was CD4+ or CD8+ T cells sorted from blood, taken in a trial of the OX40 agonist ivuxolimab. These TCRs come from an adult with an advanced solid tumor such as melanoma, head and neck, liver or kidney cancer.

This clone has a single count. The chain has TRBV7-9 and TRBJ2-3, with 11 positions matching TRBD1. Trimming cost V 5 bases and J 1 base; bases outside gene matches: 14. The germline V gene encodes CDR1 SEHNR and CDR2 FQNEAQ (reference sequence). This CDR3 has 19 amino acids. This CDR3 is CASSQYGTGGGGGTDTQYF. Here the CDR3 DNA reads TGTGCCAGCAGCCAATATGGGACAGGGGGAGGTGGAGGCACAGATACGCAGTATTTT.

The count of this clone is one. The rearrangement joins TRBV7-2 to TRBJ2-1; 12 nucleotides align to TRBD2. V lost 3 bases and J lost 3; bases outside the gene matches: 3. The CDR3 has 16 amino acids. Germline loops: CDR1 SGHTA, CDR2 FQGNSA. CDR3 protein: CASSLASGRVYNEQFF. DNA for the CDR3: TGTGCCAGCAGCTTGGCTAGCGGGAGGGTCTACAATGAGCAGTTCTTC.

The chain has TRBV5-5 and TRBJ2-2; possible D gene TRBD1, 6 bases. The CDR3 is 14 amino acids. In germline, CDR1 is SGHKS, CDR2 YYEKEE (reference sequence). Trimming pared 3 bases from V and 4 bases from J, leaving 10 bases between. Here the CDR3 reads CASSSGEFTGELFF. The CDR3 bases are TGTGCCAGCAGCTCAGGGGAATTCACCGGGGAGCTGTTTTTT.

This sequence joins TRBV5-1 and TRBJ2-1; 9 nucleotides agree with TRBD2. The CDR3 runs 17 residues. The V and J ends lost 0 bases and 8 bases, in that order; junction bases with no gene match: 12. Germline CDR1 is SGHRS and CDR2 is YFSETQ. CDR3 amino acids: CASSLEMFGGRADEQFF. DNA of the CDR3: TGCGCCAGCAGCTTGGAAATGTTTGGCGGGAGGGCCGATGAGCAGTTCTTC.

The CDR3 spells CASSPQNYQNEKLFF. The CDR3, as DNA: TGTGCCAGCTCACCACAAAATTACCAGAATGAAAAACTGTTTTTT. This rearrangement joins TRBV18 to TRBJ1-4, with no clear D. Deletions cut 1 base from V and 5 bases from J, with 11 bases between. The germline gives CDR1 KGHSH, CDR2 LQKENI. The CDR3 is 15 amino acids.

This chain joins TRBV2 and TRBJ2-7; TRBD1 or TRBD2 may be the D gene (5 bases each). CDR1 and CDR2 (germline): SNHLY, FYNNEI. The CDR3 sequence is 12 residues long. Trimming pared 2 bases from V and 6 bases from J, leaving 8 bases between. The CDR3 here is CASSESGREQYF. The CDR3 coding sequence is TGTGCCAGCAGTGAATCGGGACGCGAGCAGTACTTC.

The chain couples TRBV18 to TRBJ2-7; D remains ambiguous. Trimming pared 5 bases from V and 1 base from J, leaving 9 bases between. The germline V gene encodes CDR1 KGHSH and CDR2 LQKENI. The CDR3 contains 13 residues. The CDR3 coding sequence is TGTGCCAGCTCAATCCCAGGATCCTACGAGCAGTACTTC. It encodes CASSIPGSYEQYF.

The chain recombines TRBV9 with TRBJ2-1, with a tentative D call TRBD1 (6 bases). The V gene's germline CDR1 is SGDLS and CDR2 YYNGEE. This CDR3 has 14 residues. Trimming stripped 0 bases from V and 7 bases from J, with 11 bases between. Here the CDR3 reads CASSVDTGWNEQFF. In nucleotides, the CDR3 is TGTGCCAGCAGCGTAGATACAGGGTGGAATGAGCAGTTCTTC.

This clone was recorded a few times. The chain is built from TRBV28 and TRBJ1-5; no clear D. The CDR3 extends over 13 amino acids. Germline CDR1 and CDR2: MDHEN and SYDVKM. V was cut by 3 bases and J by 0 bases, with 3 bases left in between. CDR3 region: CASSFDSNQPQHF. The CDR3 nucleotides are TGTGCCAGCAGTTTTGATAGCAATCAGCCCCAGCATTTT.

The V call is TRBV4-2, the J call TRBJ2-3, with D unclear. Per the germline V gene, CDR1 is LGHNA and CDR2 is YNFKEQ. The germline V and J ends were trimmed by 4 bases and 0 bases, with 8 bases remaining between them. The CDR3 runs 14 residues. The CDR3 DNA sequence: TGTGCCAGCAGCCTCGACTTGAGCACAGATACGCAGTATTTT. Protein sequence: CASSLDLSTDTQYF.

CDR3 sequence: CASIPSSGNTIYF. Written as DNA, the CDR3 is TGTGCCAGCATCCCTAGCTCTGGAAACACCATATATTTT. This sequence joins TRBV6-6 and TRBJ1-3; D is undetermined. V dropped 7 bases and J dropped 0 bases, with 7 bases sitting between them. There are 13 residues in the CDR3. Germline-derived CDR1 and CDR2 are MNHNY and SVGAGI (reference sequence).

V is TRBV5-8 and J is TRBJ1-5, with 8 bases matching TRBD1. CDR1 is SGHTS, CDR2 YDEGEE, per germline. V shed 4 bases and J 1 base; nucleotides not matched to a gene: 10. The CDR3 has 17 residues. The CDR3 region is CASSRLSQGASNQPQHF. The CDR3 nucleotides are TGTGCCAGCAGCCGCCTGAGCCAGGGGGCAAGCAATCAGCCCCAGCATTTT.

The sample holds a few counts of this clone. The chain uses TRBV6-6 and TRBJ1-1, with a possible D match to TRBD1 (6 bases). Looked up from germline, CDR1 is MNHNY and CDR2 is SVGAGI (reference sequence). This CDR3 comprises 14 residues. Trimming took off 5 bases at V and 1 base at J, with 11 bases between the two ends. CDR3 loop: CASSRLQGNTEAFF. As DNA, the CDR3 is TGTGCCAGCAGTCGCCTACAGGGGAACACTGAAGCTTTCTTT.

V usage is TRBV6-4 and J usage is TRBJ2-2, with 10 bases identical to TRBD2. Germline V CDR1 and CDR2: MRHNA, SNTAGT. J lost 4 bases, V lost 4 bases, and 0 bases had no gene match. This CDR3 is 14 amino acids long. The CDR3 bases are TGTGCCAGCAGTGCTAGCGGGGGCACCGGGGAGCTGTTTTTT. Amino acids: CASSASGGTGELFF.

The CDR3 loop reads CASSEGTSGRHYNEQFF. The CDR3 nucleotides are TGTGCCAGCAGTGAAGGGACTAGCGGGAGGCACTACAATGAGCAGTTCTTC. The V call is TRBV2, the J call TRBJ2-1; 14 nucleotides line up with TRBD2. The germline V gene has CDR1 SNHLY and CDR2 FYNNEI. The V segment lost 1 base and the J segment 3 bases; nucleotides outside the gene matches: 2. CDR3 length equals 17 residues.

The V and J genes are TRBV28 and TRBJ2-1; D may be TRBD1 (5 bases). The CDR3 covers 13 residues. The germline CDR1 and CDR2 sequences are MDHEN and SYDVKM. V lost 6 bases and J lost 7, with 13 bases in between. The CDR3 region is CASREQAWNEQFF. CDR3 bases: TGTGCCAGCAGAGAACAGGCATGGAATGAGCAGTTCTTC.

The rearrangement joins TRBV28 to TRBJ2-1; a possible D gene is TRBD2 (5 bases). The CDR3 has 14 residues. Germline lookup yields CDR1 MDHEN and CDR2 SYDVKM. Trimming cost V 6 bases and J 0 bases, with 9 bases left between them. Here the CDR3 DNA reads TGTGCCAGCAGCGGGGAGAGCTCCTACAATGAGCAGTTCTTC. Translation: CASSGESSYNEQFF.